Following are 25 T cell receptor beta chains from one sample sequenced in a study of T-cell reconstitution after alpha-beta-depleted transplantation in children listed by TCRdb under 2016. Libraries were built with PCR. The sequencer listed for this sample is Illumina HiSeq 2500. TCR libraries were prepared with molecular barcoding, using unique molecular identifiers to normalize TCRbeta repertoire quantification. Through fastp at Q25 and MiXCR, TCRdb rebuilt clones from the public reads, retaining in-frame beta chains. Every entry covers one CDR3 protein and lists the most common genes and DNA from its rows. The sample table holds approximately 630,000 distinct CDR3 sequences, of which around 13% were seen once. The leading ten clones occupy 0.79% of the sample. The intended sense of this specimen's treatment or condition label: allogeneic hematopoietic cell transplantation with graft depleted of TCRalphabeta T cells and CD19 B cells.

Source: PBMCs, taken before TCRalphabeta/CD19-depleted stem cell transplant. These receptors were collected from a girl aged 2 to 10 with congenital amegakaryocytic thrombocytopenia, due to receive a stem cell transplant.

This clonotype was seen at least ten times. The gene calls are TRBV29-1 and TRBJ2-7; D perhaps matches TRBD2 (6 bases). The germline CDR1 and CDR2 sequences are SQVTM and ANQGSEA. This CDR3 spans 15 amino acids. The CDR3 loop is CRLRVGLNNPYEQYF. CDR3 nucleotides: TGCCGACTCCGGGTCGGACTAAATAACCCCTACGAGCAGTACTTC.

This clonotype turned up a few times. The V gene is TRBV2, the J gene TRBJ2-5; D not resolved. The CDR3 contains 14 residues. The germline V and J ends were trimmed by 11 bases and 5 bases, with 21 bases remaining between them. Germline-derived CDR1 and CDR2 are SNHLY and FYNNEI. The CDR3 here is CAFVQGLVGETQYF. CDR3 DNA sequence: TGTGCCTTCGTCCAAGGGCTAGTAGGCGAGACCCAGTACTTC.

This clonotype was found many times. The genes are TRBV29-1 and TRBJ2-2, with D hard to call. Looked up from germline, CDR1 is SQVTM and CDR2 is ANQGSEA. The CDR3 contains 13 residues. The V gene lost 3 bases and the J gene lost 6 bases, with 11 bases spanning the gap. This chain's CDR3 is CSVEAAGSGELFF. The CDR3 DNA follows: TGCAGCGTTGAGGCCGCCGGATCCGGGGAGCTGTTTTTT.

The chain links TRBV7-9 to TRBJ2-1; TRBD2 is a possible D gene (6 bases). V lost 5 bases, J lost 3 bases, and 17 bases lay in between. CDR3 length equals 16 residues. From germline, CDR1 is SEHNR and CDR2 FQNEAQ (reference sequence). In DNA form, the CDR3 reads TGTGCCAGCAGCCCAAGGGGAGGCCTTCACTACAATGAGCAGTTCTTC. This gives the protein CASSPRGGLHYNEQFF.

This clonotype was detected many times. The V and J genes are TRBV29-1 and TRBJ2-7, with D perhaps assigned TRBD1 or TRBD2 (5 bases each). This CDR3 spans 14 amino acids. Germline V gives CDR1 SQVTM, CDR2 ANQGSEA. The ends were cut back, 0 bases at V and 4 bases at J, with 13 bases in the middle. The CDR3 nucleotides are TGCAGCGTTGAAGACCCTAGCAGGGAGTACGAGCAGTACTTC. Encoded protein: CSVEDPSREYEQYF.

The chain is built from TRBV5-1 and TRBJ2-4; D might be TRBD1 (6 bases). Trimming left V 4 bases short and J 3 bases short, with 17 bases between. This CDR3 has 16 amino acids. Germline CDR1 reads SGHRS; CDR2 reads YFSETQ. CDR3 protein: CASSGTGLVGKNIQYF. The CDR3 nucleotides are TGCGCCAGCAGCGGTACAGGGTTAGTGGGCAAAAACATTCAGTACTTC.

As for this clonotype: This could be a read error, since a much larger clone is one nucleotide away. The genes are TRBV20-1 and TRBJ2-1, with TRBD2 as a possible D gene (6 bases). Germline CDR1 DFQATT, CDR2 SNEGSKA (reference sequence). CDR3 length equals 13 residues. As DNA, the CDR3 is TGCAATGTTATCGGGAGCTCCTACAATGAGCAGTTCTTC. Protein sequence: CNVIGSSYNEQFF.

This clonotype was detected only a few times. The chain combines TRBV24-1 with TRBJ2-1; D not certain. V dropped 1 base and J dropped 7 bases, with 7 bases sitting between them. CDR3 length: 13 amino acids. Per germline, CDR1 KGHDR and CDR2 SFDVKD. The CDR3 DNA reads TGTGCCACCAGTGATTTTCGGCTAAATGAGCAGTTCTTC. As protein: CATSDFRLNEQFF.

This clonotype was observed a few times. The J gene is TRBJ1-2, the V gene TRBV27; D is unresolved. CDR1 is MNHEY, CDR2 SMNVEV, per germline (reference sequence). There are 14 residues in the CDR3. V dropped 3 bases and J dropped 4 bases, with 12 bases sitting between them. The CDR3 DNA sequence: TGTGCCAGCAGTTTGGCCCACATAGGCTATGGCTACACCTTC. Its protein is CASSLAHIGYGYTF.

This clonotype was observed many times. This chain uses TRBV6-5 with TRBJ2-5, with D possibly being TRBD2 (6 bases). V lost 4 bases and J 4 bases, leaving 7 bases between the germline ends. Germline lookup yields CDR1 MNHEY and CDR2 SVGAGI. There are 12 residues in the CDR3. In DNA, the CDR3 is TGTGCCAGCAGTTGGAGGGGAGAGACCCAGTACTTC. Translation: CASSWRGETQYF.

This clonotype was picked up many times. The chain joins TRBV28 to TRBJ2-1; D not resolved. Deletions cut 2 bases from V and 2 bases from J, with 19 bases between. CDR3 length: 18 amino acids. Germline V CDR1 and CDR2: MDHEN, SYDVKM. CDR3 loop: CASSLAAGVFLTYNEQFF. Written as DNA, the CDR3 is TGTGCCAGCAGTTTAGCCGCCGGTGTGTTTTTAACCTACAATGAGCAGTTCTTC.

The chain has TRBV27 and TRBJ1-2; D gene uncertain. This CDR3 contains 11 residues. The V gene's germline CDR1 is MNHEY and CDR2 SMNVEV (reference sequence). Trimming removed 4 bases from V and 5 bases from J, with 5 bases in between. The CDR3 sequence: CASSYWYGYTF. The CDR3 DNA is TGTGCCAGCAGTTACTGGTATGGCTACACCTTC.

A few counts support this clonotype. The CDR3 protein is CATSRSRDTQYF. Written as DNA, the CDR3 is TGTGCCACCAGCAGGAGCCGAGATACGCAGTATTTT. This rearrangement joins TRBV15 to TRBJ2-3; unclear D gene. This CDR3 has 12 amino acids. Germline CDR1 and CDR2: LNHNV and YYDKDF (reference sequence). The V gene lost 3 bases and the J gene lost 5 bases, with 6 bases spanning the gap.

Many counts were recorded for this clonotype. V is TRBV20-1 and J is TRBJ1-1; the D gene is possibly TRBD1 (5 bases). Trimming removed 6 bases at V and 0 bases at J, with 14 bases between. The CDR3 is made up of 14 amino acids. The germline CDR1 and CDR2 sequences are DFQATT and SNEGSKA (reference sequence). The CDR3 DNA reads as TGCAGTGCCCAGGGTGGTCGAATGAACACTGAAGCTTTCTTT. This sequence encodes CSAQGGRMNTEAFF.

This clonotype came up a few times. The chain couples TRBV7-9 to TRBJ2-1; no clear D. The V gene's germline CDR1 is SEHNR and CDR2 FQNEAQ (reference sequence). The CDR3 is 12 residues long. Trimming left V 1 base short and J 14 bases short, with 12 bases between. This chain's CDR3 is CASSLEYGREFF. CDR3 in DNA: TGTGCCAGCAGCTTAGAGTATGGGCGTGAGTTCTTC.

The chain couples TRBV5-1 to TRBJ2-6, with D hard to call. The CDR3 is 14 amino acids. CDR1 and CDR2 (germline): SGHRS, YFSETQ. The germline V and J ends were trimmed by 6 bases and 4 bases, with 11 bases remaining between them. The chain's CDR3 is CASNLQGGANVLTF. CDR3 DNA sequence: TGCGCCAGCAACTTACAAGGAGGGGCCAACGTCCTGACTTTC.

A few counts support this clonotype. The V call is TRBV11-2, the J call TRBJ1-5; D gene unclear. With 5 bases removed from V and 5 bases from J, the gap between germline ends came to 13 bases. Germline CDR1 is SGHAT and CDR2 is FQNNGV. This CDR3 contains 14 residues. The CDR3 DNA follows: TGTGCCAGCAGCAAGGCCCCCGGAGATCAGCCCCAGCATTTT. Amino acids: CASSKAPGDQPQHF.

This chain links TRBV5-4 with TRBJ2-1; the match to TRBD1 covers 12 bases. This CDR3 has 15 amino acids. J lost 6 bases, V lost 4 bases, and 5 bases had no gene match. Germline CDR1 is SGHNT and CDR2 is YYREEE (reference sequence). CDR3 nucleotides: TGTGCCAGCAGCAGGCCGGGACAGGGGGCCAATGAGCAGTTCTTC. This translates into CASSRPGQGANEQFF.

V is TRBV7-9 and J is TRBJ1-2; 8 bases match TRBD1. This CDR3 has 15 amino acids. The V segment lost 2 bases and the J segment 7 bases; nucleotides outside the gene matches: 9. Germline CDR1 and CDR2: SEHNR and FQNEAQ (reference sequence). CDR3 sequence (DNA): TGTGCCAGCAGCTTAATTGGCCAGGGGGCGCGTGGCTACACCTTC. Protein product: CASSLIGQGARGYTF.

This clonotype was picked up many times. The rearrangement links TRBV20-1 to TRBJ2-7, with TRBD2 matching 11 bases. Losses at the gene ends were 7 bases for V and 3 bases for J; bases not matched to a gene: 8. CDR3 length equals 14 residues. Germline CDR1 DFQATT, CDR2 SNEGSKA (reference sequence). CDR3 DNA: TGCAGTGGCTTAGGGACTAGCGGCTACTACGAGCAGTACTTC. Its protein product is CSGLGTSGYYEQYF.

This clonotype was seen at least ten times. In DNA form, the CDR3 reads TGTGCCAGCAGCTTCCAGGAAAATCAGCCCCAGCATTTT. Its translation: CASSFQENQPQHF. V gene TRBV7-9 combines with J gene TRBJ1-5; D gene uncertain. V was cut by 3 bases and J by 4 bases, with 7 bases left in between. The CDR3 totals 13 residues. The germline CDR1 and CDR2 sequences are SEHNR and FQNEAQ (reference sequence).

This clonotype has only a few counts. Since no conserved phenylalanine or tryptophan closes the CDR3, a read error is the likely cause. This chain uses TRBV28 with TRBJ2-4; D is ambiguous. Looked up from germline, CDR1 is MDHEN and CDR2 is SYDVKM. The CDR3 runs to 14 residues. Trimming removed 1 base from V and 0 bases from J, with 4 bases in between. This CDR3 reads CASSLFGAKNIQYC. CDR3 in DNA: TGTGCCAGCAGTTTATTCGGAGCCAAAAACATTCAGTACTGC.

There are many counts of this clonotype. V usage is TRBV11-2 and J usage is TRBJ2-7; unclear D gene. This CDR3 has 12 amino acids. The V and J ends lost 5 bases and 7 bases respectively, with 12 bases between them. CDR1 is SGHAT and CDR2 is FQNNGV in the germline V gene. This chain's CDR3 is CASSPWLGEQYF. In DNA form, the CDR3 reads TGTGCCAGCAGCCCCTGGTTGGGAGAGCAGTACTTC.

This clonotype was counted ten times or more. This chain uses TRBV20-1 with TRBJ2-3, with D unresolved. Trimming stripped 3 bases from V and 0 bases from J, with 13 bases between. This CDR3 contains 15 residues. CDR1 and CDR2 (germline): DFQATT, SNEGSKA (reference sequence). CDR3 in DNA: TGCAGTGCTAGGGAGTCCGCAGCTAGCACAGATACGCAGTATTTT. Translated, it gives CSARESAASTDTQYF.

A note on this clonotype: A much larger clone differs by one base, so this may be a read error. This is likely a read error, given that the CDR3 carries no conserved phenylalanine or tryptophan at its end. V is TRBV6-5 and J is TRBJ1-6; no reliable D call. The length of the CDR3 is 15 residues. Germline loops: CDR1 MNHEY, CDR2 SVGAGI. Trimming left V 0 bases short and J 10 bases short, with 13 bases between. CDR3 amino acids: CASSYSGQNRSPLHL. As DNA, the CDR3 is TGTGCCAGCAGTTACTCAGGCCAAAATCGATCACCCCTCCACTTA.